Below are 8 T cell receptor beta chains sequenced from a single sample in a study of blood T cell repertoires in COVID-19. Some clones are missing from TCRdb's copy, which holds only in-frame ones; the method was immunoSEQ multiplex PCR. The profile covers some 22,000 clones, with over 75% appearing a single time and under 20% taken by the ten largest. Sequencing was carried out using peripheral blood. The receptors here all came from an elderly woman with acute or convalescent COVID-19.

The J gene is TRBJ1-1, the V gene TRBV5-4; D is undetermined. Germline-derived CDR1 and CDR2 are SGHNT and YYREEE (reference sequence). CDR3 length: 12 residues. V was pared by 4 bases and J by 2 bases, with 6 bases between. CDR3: CASSQSNTEAFF. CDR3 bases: TGTGCCAGCAGCCAATCAAACACTGAAGCTTTCTTT.

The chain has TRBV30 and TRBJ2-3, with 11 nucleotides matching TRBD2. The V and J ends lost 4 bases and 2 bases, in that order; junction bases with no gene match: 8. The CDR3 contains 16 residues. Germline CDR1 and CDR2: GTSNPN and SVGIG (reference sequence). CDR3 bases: TGTGCCTGGACAAACCGACTAGCGGGGATCACAGATACGCAGTATTTT. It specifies CAWTNRLAGITDTQYF. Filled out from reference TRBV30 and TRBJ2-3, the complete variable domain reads SQTIHQWPATLVQPVGSPLSLECTVEGTSNPNLYWYRQAAGRGLQLLFYSVGIGQISSEVPQNLSASRPQDRQFILSSKKLLLSDSGFYLCAWTNRLAGITDTQYFGPGTRLTVL.

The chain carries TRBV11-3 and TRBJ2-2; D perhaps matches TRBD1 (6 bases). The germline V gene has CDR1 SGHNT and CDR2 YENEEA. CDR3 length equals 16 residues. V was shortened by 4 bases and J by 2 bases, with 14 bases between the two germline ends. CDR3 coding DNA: TGTGCCAGCAGCTCCTTACAACAGGGAAACACCGGGGAGCTGTTTTTT. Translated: CASSSLQQGNTGELFF.

The CDR3 DNA is TGTGCCAGCAGCCCCGACGGAGGGAATTTTTACGAGCAGTACTTC. This gives the protein CASSPDGGNFYEQYF. This chain links TRBV7-2 with TRBJ2-7, with D perhaps matching TRBD2 (6 bases). This CDR3 has 15 residues. V lost 5 bases to trimming and J lost 4 bases, with 18 bases between them. Germline-derived CDR1 and CDR2 are SGHTA and FQGNSA.

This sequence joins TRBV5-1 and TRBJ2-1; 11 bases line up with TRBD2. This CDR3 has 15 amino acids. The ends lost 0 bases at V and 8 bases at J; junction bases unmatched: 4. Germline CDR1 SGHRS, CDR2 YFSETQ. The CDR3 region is CASSLALAGGYEQFF. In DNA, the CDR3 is TGCGCCAGCAGCTTGGCCCTAGCGGGGGGTTATGAGCAGTTCTTC. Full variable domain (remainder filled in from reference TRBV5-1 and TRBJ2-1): KAGVTQTPRYLIKTRGQQVTLSCSPISGHRSVSWYQQTPGQGLQFLFEYFSETQRNKGNFPGRFSGRQFSNSRSEMNVSTLELGDSALYLCASSLALAGGYEQFFGPGTRLTVL.

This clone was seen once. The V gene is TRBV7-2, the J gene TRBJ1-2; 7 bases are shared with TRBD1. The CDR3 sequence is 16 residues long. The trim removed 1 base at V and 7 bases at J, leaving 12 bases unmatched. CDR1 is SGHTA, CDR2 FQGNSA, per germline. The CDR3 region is CASSLGWQGVSGGYTF. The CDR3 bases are TGTGCCAGCAGCTTAGGGTGGCAGGGGGTATCTGGTGGCTACACCTTC.

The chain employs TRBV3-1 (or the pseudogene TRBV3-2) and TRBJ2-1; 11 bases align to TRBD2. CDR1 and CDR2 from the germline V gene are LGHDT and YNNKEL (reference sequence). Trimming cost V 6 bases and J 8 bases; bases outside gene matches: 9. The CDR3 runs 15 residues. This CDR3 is CASRLSGGGFDEQFF. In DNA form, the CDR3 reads TGTGCCAGCAGACTTAGCGGGGGGGGGTTCGATGAGCAGTTCTTC.

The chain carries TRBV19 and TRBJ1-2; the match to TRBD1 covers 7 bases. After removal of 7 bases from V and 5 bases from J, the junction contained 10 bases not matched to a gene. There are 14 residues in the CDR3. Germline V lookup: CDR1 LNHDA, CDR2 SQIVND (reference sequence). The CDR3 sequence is CASKPSNRGYGYTF. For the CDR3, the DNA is TGTGCCAGTAAGCCCTCAAACAGGGGTTATGGCTACACCTTC.